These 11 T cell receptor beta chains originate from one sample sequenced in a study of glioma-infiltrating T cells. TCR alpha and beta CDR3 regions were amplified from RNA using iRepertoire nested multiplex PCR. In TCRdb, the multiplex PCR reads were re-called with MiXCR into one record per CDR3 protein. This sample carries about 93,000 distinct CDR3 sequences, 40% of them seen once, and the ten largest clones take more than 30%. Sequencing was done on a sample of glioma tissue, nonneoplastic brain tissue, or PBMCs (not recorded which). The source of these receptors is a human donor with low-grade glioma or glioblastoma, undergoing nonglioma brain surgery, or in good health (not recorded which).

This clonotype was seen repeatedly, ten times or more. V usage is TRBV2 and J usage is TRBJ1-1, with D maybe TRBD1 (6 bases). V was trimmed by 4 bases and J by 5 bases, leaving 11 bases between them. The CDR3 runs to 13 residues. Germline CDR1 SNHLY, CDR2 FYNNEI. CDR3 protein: CASSAGAWTEAFF. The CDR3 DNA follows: TGTGCCAGCAGTGCAGGGGCGTGGACTGAAGCTTTCTTT.

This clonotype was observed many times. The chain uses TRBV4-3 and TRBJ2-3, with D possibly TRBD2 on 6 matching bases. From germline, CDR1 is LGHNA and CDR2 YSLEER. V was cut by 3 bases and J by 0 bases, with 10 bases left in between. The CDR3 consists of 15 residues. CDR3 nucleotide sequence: TGCGCCAGCAGCCACGGAGGGCCCAGCACAGATACGCAGTATTTT. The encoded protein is CASSHGGPSTDTQYF.

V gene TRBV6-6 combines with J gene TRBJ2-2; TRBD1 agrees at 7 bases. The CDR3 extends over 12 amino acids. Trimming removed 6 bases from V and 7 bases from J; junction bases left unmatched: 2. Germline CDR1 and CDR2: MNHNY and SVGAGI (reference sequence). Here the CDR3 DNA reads TGTGCCAGCAGCCCAGGGGGCGGGGAGCTGTTTTTT. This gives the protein CASSPGGGELFF.

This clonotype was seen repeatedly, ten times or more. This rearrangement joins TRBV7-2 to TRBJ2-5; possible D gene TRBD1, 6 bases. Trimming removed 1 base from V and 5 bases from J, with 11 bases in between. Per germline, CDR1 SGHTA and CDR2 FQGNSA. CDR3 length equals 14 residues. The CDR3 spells CASSLVQGLETQYF. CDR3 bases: TGTGCCAGCAGCTTAGTACAGGGTCTGGAGACCCAGTACTTC.

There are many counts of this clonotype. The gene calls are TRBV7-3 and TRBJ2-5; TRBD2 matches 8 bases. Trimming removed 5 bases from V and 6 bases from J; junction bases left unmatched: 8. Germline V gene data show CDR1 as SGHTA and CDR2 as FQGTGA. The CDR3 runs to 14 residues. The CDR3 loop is CASSTGGAGKTQYF. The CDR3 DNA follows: TGTGCCAGCAGCACCGGGGGGGCCGGGAAGACCCAGTACTTC.

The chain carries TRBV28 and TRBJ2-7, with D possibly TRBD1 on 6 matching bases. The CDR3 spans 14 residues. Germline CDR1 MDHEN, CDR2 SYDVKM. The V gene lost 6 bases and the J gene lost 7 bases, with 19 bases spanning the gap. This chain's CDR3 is CASRAGQSPWEQYF. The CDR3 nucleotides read TGTGCCAGCAGGGCAGGACAGTCGCCGTGGGAGCAGTACTTC.

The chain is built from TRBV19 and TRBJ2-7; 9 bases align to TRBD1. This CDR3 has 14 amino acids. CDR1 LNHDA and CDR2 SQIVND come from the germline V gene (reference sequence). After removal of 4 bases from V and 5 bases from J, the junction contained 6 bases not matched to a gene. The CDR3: CASSKWGQGHEQYF. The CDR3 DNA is TGTGCCAGTAGTAAGTGGGGACAGGGCCACGAGCAGTACTTC.

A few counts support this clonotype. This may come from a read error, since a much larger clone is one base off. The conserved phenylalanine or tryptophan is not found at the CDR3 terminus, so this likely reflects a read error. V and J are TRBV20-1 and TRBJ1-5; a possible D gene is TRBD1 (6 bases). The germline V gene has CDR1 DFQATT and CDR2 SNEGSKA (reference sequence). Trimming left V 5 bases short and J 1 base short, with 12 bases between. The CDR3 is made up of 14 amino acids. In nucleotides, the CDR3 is TGCAGTGCTGTGAGAACAGGGAGCAATCAGCCCCAGCATCTT. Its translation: CSAVRTGSNQPQHL.

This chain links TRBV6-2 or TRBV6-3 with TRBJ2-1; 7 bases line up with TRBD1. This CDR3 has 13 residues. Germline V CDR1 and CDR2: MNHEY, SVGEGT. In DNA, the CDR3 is TGTGTTAGCAGTTACTCGACAGGGAACGAGCAGTTCTTC. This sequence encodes CVSSYSTGNEQFF.

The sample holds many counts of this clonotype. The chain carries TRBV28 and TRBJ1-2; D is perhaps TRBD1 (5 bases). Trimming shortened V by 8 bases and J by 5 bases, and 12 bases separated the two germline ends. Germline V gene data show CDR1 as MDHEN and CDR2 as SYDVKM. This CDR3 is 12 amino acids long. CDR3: CASQPGNYGYTF. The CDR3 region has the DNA TGTGCCAGCCAGCCAGGGAATTATGGCTACACCTTC.

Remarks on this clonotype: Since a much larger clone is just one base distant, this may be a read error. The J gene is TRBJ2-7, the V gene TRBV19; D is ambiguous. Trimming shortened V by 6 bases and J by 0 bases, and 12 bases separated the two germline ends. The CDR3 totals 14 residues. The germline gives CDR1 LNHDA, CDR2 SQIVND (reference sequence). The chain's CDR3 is CASSLQWSSYEQYF. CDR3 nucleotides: TGTGCCAGTAGCTTACAGTGGAGCTCCTACGAGCAGTACTTC.